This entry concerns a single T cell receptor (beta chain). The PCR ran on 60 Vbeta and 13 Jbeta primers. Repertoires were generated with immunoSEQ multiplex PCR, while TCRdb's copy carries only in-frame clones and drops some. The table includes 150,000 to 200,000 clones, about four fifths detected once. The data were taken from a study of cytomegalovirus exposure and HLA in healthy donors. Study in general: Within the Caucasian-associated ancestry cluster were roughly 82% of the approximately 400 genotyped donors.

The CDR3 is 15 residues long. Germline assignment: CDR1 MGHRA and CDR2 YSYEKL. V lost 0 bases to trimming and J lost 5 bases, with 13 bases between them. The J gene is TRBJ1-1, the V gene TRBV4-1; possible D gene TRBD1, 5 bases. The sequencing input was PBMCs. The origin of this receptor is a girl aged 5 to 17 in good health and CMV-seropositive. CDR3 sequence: CASSQEDRLGTEAFF. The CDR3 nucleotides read TGCGCCAGCAGCCAAGAAGACAGACTGGGGACTGAAGCTTTCTTT.